This T cell receptor (beta chain) was identified during a study of monozygotic twins with inflammatory bowel disease. A 6-nucleotide sample barcode was carried by the UMIs, which template switching added. TCRalpha and TCRbeta cDNA underwent two nested PCRs of around 15 and 10 cycles. TCRdb reanalyzed the 5' RACE reads, giving one entry per CDR3 protein sequence and no DNA. This repertoire includes more than 300,000 distinct CDR3 sequences. Germline V gives CDR1 KGHDR, CDR2 SFDVKD. This CDR3 has 14 amino acids. The authors drew 2 to 2.5 ml of blood from each donor. The rearrangement uses TRBV24-1 and TRBJ1-5; TCRdb outputs TRBD1, but without DNA this stays unchecked. The TCR originated in a human donor with ulcerative colitis or Crohn's disease, or a healthy co-twin of an affected twin (not recorded which). Specimen: blood. The chain's CDR3 is CATSDNTGYQPQHF.